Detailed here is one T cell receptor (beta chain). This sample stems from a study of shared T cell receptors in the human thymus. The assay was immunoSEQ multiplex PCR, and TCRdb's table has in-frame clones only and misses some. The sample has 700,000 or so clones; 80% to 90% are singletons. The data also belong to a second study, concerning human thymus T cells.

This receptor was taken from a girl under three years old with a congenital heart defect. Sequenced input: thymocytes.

CDR3: CATSSLSTHRGMGYEQYF. The CDR3 region has the DNA TGTGCCACCAGCAGCCTTTCTACTCACAGGGGAATGGGGTACGAGCAGTACTTC. The rearrangement links TRBV15 to TRBJ2-7; TRBD1 aligns across 7 bases. After removal of 3 bases from V and 4 bases from J, the junction contained 18 bases not matched to a gene. Germline V lookup: CDR1 LNHNV, CDR2 YYDKDF (reference sequence). This CDR3 region has 18 residues.